This entry concerns a single T cell receptor (beta chain). The V gene lost 7 bases and the J gene lost 0 bases, with 15 bases spanning the gap. The V gene's germline CDR1 is LNHDA and CDR2 SQIVND (reference sequence). The CDR3 runs to 16 residues. Participants were aged about 18 to 95 years, lived in about 26 US areas, and enrolled virtually. Participant-reported clinical history was the basis for cohort assignment. The sample belongs to a study of blood T cell repertoires in COVID-19. Sequencing used immunoSEQ multiplex PCR; TCRdb keeps in-frame clones, though not all of them. The sample holds around 160,000 clones, about four fifths seen once.

The chain couples TRBV19 to TRBJ1-4; D might be TRBD1 (5 bases). This clonotype was sampled from a woman aged 60-75 years who had recovered from COVID-19. Sequenced material: PBMCs or T cells enriched from blood (not recorded which). The CDR3 reads CASMSREGATNEKLFF. The DNA for the CDR3 is TGTGCCAGTATGTCCAGGGAAGGGGCAACTAATGAAAAACTGTTTTTT. The complete variable domain, with remaining parts taken from reference TRBV19 and TRBJ1-4, reads DGGITQSPKYLFRKEGQNVTLSCEQNLNHDAMYWYRQDPGQGLRLIYYSQIVNDFQKGDIAEGYSVSREKKESFPLTVTSAQKNPTAFYLCASMSREGATNEKLFFGSGTQLSVL.